This record looks at one TCR beta chain sequence and its context. Its target antigen remains unknown. There are no base qualities to consult, and no much larger clone falls within one base. Blood RNA was extracted from unsorted whole blood using TRIzol reagent, and germline DNA was obtained with the DNeasy Blood & Tissue kit. Chronic HBV infection was present in the patients, and the patients were treatment-naive at sampling. Around 3.6 milliliters of peripheral blood were collected into K2EDTA tubes before surgery. The sample comes from a study of tumor-infiltrating lymphocytes in primary liver carcinoma (dated 2017 in TCRdb). For the wider study: Roughly 5 patients with histopathologically diagnosed primary liver carcinoma underwent surgical resection in China between November 2015 and 2016. The five patients, three men and two women aged 30 to 69 years, had hepatocellular carcinoma (four) or combined HCC and intrahepatic cholangiocarcinoma (one). The tumors of the five patients were staged as T1-T3 N0M0, with maximum diameters ranging from about 4 to 10 cm. Samples yielded roughly 3.65 to 7.5 million productive TCRbeta reads; read depth did not differ significantly between tissue types. For each liver tumor, the study sampled five regions along with adjacent normal tissue and blood, and applied TCRbeta repertoire sequencing, expression microarrays and whole-exome sequencing. TCRbeta repertoire sequencing covered roughly 35 specimens from 5 patients: around 25 tumor regions, 5 adjacent noncancerous liver tissues and 5 peripheral blood samples. Technical replicate repertoires showed high reproducibility, with mean shared-clone rates roughly 0.89 and correlation coefficients above 0.95. The paper's findings and limits, for the study overall: Only a few patients were included in the study, and the authors note that the findings should be validated in a larger study. A significantly larger repertoire fraction was made up by the top 250 clones in tumors than in blood (p = 0.039). Repertoire overlap was higher between tumor regions (mean about 35%) than tumor-adjacent (17%) or tumor-blood (about 15%) pairs, consistent with antigen-driven expansion. Only the TCR beta chain was sequenced, so true repertoire diversity is likely underestimated because unpaired alpha chains were not captured. Comparison of CD4+ and CD8+ T cell repertoires was precluded by the use of bulk unsorted samples.

TCRbeta-specific cDNA was reverse-transcribed from about 500 ng total RNA using a constant-region primer and ProtoScript II reverse transcriptase. Three nested multiplex PCR rounds, following a slightly modified ARM-PCR procedure, were used to build the TCRbeta libraries. Sample barcodes and Illumina adapters were added in a final 25-cycle PCR using Deep VentR polymerase. Before sequencing, amplicons between 200 and 500 bp were purified from gel using a QIAquick gel extraction kit. The TCRbeta amplicons were sequenced with 250-bp paired-end reads on an Illumina HiSeq 2500. From the authors' description of their analysis: To recover full CDR3 sequences, reads were quality-trimmed using Trimmomatic v0.33 and paired reads were then merged using FLASH v1.2.11. MiGEC v1.2.1b assigned V, D and J germline segments to the rearranged TCRbeta sequences. Clonotype statistics, along with Shannon-Wiener diversity indices, were calculated using VDJtools v1.0.0. To reduce sampling bias, subsequent analyses other than the diversity analysis used only the 250 most abundant clonotypes in each sample. In-frame beta chains were kept once TCRdb had trimmed the public reads at Q25 with fastp and called clones with MiXCR. Each record represents a unique CDR3 protein, reported with the most common genes and DNA among its rows. These V and J calls are TCRdb output, not the study's own analysis. The table for this sample lists a few hundred thousand distinct CDR3 sequences; around three fifths of them were counted only once. The top ten clonotypes cover about a sixth of the sample.

The material sequenced was peripheral blood. The receptor was derived from a woman aged 25-40 years with primary liver carcinoma and hepatitis B virus infection.

CDR3 region: CANSRRPRGETQYF. The DNA is as follows: TGTGCCAACAGTCGCCGCCCGAGGGGCGAGACCCAGTACTTC. In this chain, TRBV11-1 is recombined with TRBJ2-5; the D segment might be TRBD1 or TRBD2, since each matches 5 bases. From a lookup of the germline V gene (reference sequence), CDR1 and CDR2 are SGHAT and FQDESV. Inclusive of the bounding cysteine and phenylalanine, the CDR3 is 14 residues long. Only CDR3 DNA is held: 42 bases, read in frame from base 1. The V end loses 10 bases and the J end loses 5 bases, and a stretch of 20 bases separates them.